Listed here are 32 T cell receptor beta chains from one sample, sequenced in a study of blood T cell repertoires in COVID-19. This table comes from immunoSEQ multiplex PCR, and its TCRdb copy is limited to in-frame clones, with some not included. Of around 50,000 clones listed, around 73% are singletons. Sequences were obtained from PBMCs or T cells enriched from blood (not recorded which). The source of these receptors is a woman aged 50 to 65 with acute COVID-19.

This clone was counted a few times. The rearrangement uses TRBV11-1 and TRBJ2-1; 9 bases align to TRBD2. In germline, CDR1 is SGHAT, CDR2 FQDESV (reference sequence). V was clipped by 4 bases and J by 2 bases; unmatched bases: 3. The CDR3 has 15 amino acids. The CDR3 DNA reads TGTGCCAGCAGCTCGGGACTAGCCCCCTACAATGAGCAGTTCTTC. Translating it yields CASSSGLAPYNEQFF.

This clone was detected only a few times. This chain connects TRBV4-1 to TRBJ1-1; no clear D gene. CDR1 and CDR2 from the germline V gene are MGHRA and YSYEKL. The CDR3 is 14 amino acids. Trimming removed 6 bases at V and 0 bases at J, with 11 bases between. This chain's CDR3 is CASRGVLLNTEAFF. The CDR3 DNA reads as TGCGCCAGCAGGGGCGTTTTATTGAACACTGAAGCTTTCTTT.

The chain has TRBV19 and TRBJ1-2, with D possibly being TRBD1 (6 bases). Trimming cost V 6 bases and J 5 bases, with 22 bases left between them. The CDR3 consists of 16 residues. Germline assignment: CDR1 LNHDA and CDR2 SQIVND (reference sequence). DNA for the CDR3: TGTGCCAGTAGCCTGGGGAGGGGGGGCGTTTCGTATGGCTACACCTTC. Amino acids: CASSLGRGGVSYGYTF.

The chain links TRBV4-2 to TRBJ2-3; TRBD2 matches at 10 bases. Trimming removed 0 bases from V and 2 bases from J; junction bases left unmatched: 5. Germline values: CDR1 LGHNA, CDR2 YNFKEQ. This CDR3 has 17 amino acids. CDR3 loop: CASSQDTAGGFTDTQYF. DNA for the CDR3: TGTGCCAGCAGCCAAGATACAGCGGGGGGGTTCACAGATACGCAGTATTTT.

This clone was seen a handful of times. The genes are TRBV27 and TRBJ1-2, with 8 nucleotides matching TRBD1. Trimming removed 2 bases from V and 8 bases from J; junction bases left unmatched: 10. Germline V lookup: CDR1 MNHEY, CDR2 SMNVEV (reference sequence). The CDR3 length is 15 residues. This CDR3 is CASSLSRTGSGGYTF. Written as DNA, the CDR3 is TGTGCCAGCAGTTTAAGTCGGACAGGGTCGGGCGGCTACACCTTC.

V and J are TRBV4-1 and TRBJ1-2; possible D gene TRBD1, 5 bases. V lost 1 base and J 8 bases, leaving 8 bases between the germline ends. Looked up from germline, CDR1 is MGHRA and CDR2 is YSYEKL. CDR3 size: 12 residues. The CDR3 loop reads CASSQGWGGYTF. The CDR3 DNA reads as TGCGCCAGCAGCCAAGGGTGGGGCGGCTACACCTTC.

The rearrangement uses TRBV29-1 and TRBJ1-1; D is unresolved. V shed 3 bases and J shed 11 bases, with 16 bases lying between them. The CDR3 runs 12 residues. Germline lookup yields CDR1 SQVTM and CDR2 ANQGSEA. The CDR3 bases are TGCAGCGTTGAGGGCCTCTCGAGGGTGGCTTTCTTT. Amino acids: CSVEGLSRVAFF.

A few counts support this clone. The identical CDR3 is also encoded by other nucleotide sequences in the sample. The rearrangement links TRBV12-3 or TRBV12-4 to TRBJ1-2; TRBD1 might be the D (6 bases). CDR3 length equals 12 residues. V was pared by 6 bases and J by 4 bases, with 9 bases between. The CDR3 nucleotides read TGTGCCAGCAGCCCAGGGGTCTATGGCTACACCTTC. Its translation: CASSPGVYGYTF.

This clone was observed a single time. At one end, the junction sequence differs from germline, possibly due to a read error. The same CDR3 is also encoded by other DNA sequences in this sample. J is TRBJ2-1 and V is TRBV11-2, with D perhaps TRBD1 (5 bases). Germline-derived CDR1 and CDR2 are SGHAT and FQNNGV. The CDR3 consists of 16 residues. The CDR3 coding sequence is TGTGCCAGTAGCTCCAACAGGATTGACTCCTACAATGAGCAGTTCTTC. It codes for CASSSNRIDSYNEQFF.

The V gene is TRBV7-9, the J gene TRBJ1-1; possibly TRBD1 for D (6 bases). Germline lookup yields CDR1 SEHNR and CDR2 FQNEAQ (reference sequence). Trimming left V 4 bases short and J 1 base short, with 25 bases between. CDR3 length: 19 residues. CDR3 sequence (DNA): TGTGCCAGCAGCTCCCCCTGGGCGGGGGCGCCCCTTCAGAACACTGAAGCTTTCTTT. Its protein product is CASSSPWAGAPLQNTEAFF.

This chain joins TRBV12-5 and TRBJ1-1; D remains unclear. CDR3 length: 12 amino acids. Trimming stripped 7 bases from V and 4 bases from J, with 10 bases between. Germline CDR1 and CDR2: LGHNT and FRNRAP. The CDR3 is CASASERTEAFF. For the CDR3, the DNA is TGTGCTAGTGCATCAGAACGCACTGAAGCTTTCTTT.

This clone appeared once. The chain uses TRBV3-1 (or the pseudogene TRBV3-2) and TRBJ2-3; D remains ambiguous. Germline CDR1 and CDR2: LGHDT and YNNKEL (reference sequence). CDR3 length: 14 residues. The germline V and J ends were trimmed by 0 bases and 2 bases, with 6 bases remaining between them. CDR3 region: CASSQEVDTDTQYF. The CDR3 coding sequence is TGTGCCAGCAGCCAAGAGGTAGACACAGATACGCAGTATTTT.

The chain carries TRBV7-9 and TRBJ1-1, with D hard to call. The ends were cut back, 1 base at V and 4 bases at J, with 7 bases in the middle. This CDR3 is 13 amino acids long. From germline, CDR1 is SEHNR and CDR2 FQNEAQ (reference sequence). CDR3 DNA sequence: TGTGCCAGCAGCTTAGAACAGAGCACTGAAGCTTTCTTT. This gives the protein CASSLEQSTEAFF.

V and J are TRBV10-1 and TRBJ2-5; D might be TRBD1 (5 bases). The ends were cut back, 6 bases at V and 5 bases at J, with 10 bases in the middle. The CDR3 totals 12 residues. Germline lookup yields CDR1 WNHNN and CDR2 SYGVQD (reference sequence). The CDR3 spells CASSRDSETQYF. The CDR3 bases are TGCGCCAGCAGCCGCGACAGCGAGACCCAGTACTTC.

The DNA for the CDR3 is TGTGCCAGCAGCCGACCGGGACAGGGTATCCAAAACAACTATGGCTACACCTTC. Translating gives CASSRPGQGIQNNYGYTF. The chain is built from TRBV6-6 and TRBJ1-2, with 9 nucleotides matching TRBD1. The CDR3 totals 18 residues. The V gene end was trimmed by 6 bases and the J gene end by 2 bases; junction bases not matched to a gene: 16. CDR1 MNHNY and CDR2 SVGAGI come from the germline V gene (reference sequence).

The J gene is TRBJ2-7, the V gene TRBV7-9; TRBD1 aligns across 7 bases. With V trimmed by 3 bases and J by 1 base, 3 bases remained unmatched. Looked up from germline, CDR1 is SEHNR and CDR2 is FQNEAQ (reference sequence). The CDR3 contains 14 residues. The CDR3 DNA reads as TGTGCCAGCAGCTTGGGACAGATATCCTACGAGCAGTACTTC. The encoded protein is CASSLGQISYEQYF.

This clone was picked up one time. The chain has TRBV4-1 and TRBJ1-2; D is uncertain. CDR1 MGHRA and CDR2 YSYEKL come from the germline V gene. CDR3 length: 16 residues. V was clipped by 0 bases and J by 4 bases, with 15 bases between them. CDR3: CASSQDILVLTYGYTF. The DNA for the CDR3 is TGCGCCAGCAGCCAAGATATATTAGTCCTAACCTATGGCTACACCTTC.

V gene TRBV6-5 combines with J gene TRBJ1-4; D is unresolved. V was shortened by 6 bases and J by 0 bases, with 8 bases between the two germline ends. CDR1 and CDR2 from the germline V gene are MNHEY and SVGAGI. The CDR3 sequence is 14 residues long. The CDR3 protein is CASRPQTTNEKLFF. The CDR3 coding sequence is TGTGCCAGCAGACCACAGACAACTAATGAAAAACTGTTTTTT.

Only one count was recorded for this clone. The gene calls are TRBV4-1 and TRBJ2-1; a possible D gene is TRBD1 (6 bases). Trimming shortened V by 4 bases and J by 4 bases, and 17 bases separated the two germline ends. Germline lookup yields CDR1 MGHRA and CDR2 YSYEKL. CDR3 length: 16 residues. CDR3 protein: CASSRDRGQMYNEQFF. Here the CDR3 DNA reads TGCGCCAGCAGCCGGGATAGAGGACAGATGTACAATGAGCAGTTCTTC.

The genes are TRBV7-6 and TRBJ2-1, with TRBD2 identical over 8 bases. V lost 1 base, J lost 7 bases, and 6 bases stayed unmatched. Germline V CDR1 and CDR2: SGHVS, FNYEAQ. CDR3 length: 15 amino acids. The DNA for the CDR3 is TGTGCCAGCAGCTTAGGAAGGTTAGCGGGGAATGAGCAGTTCTTC. Amino acid sequence: CASSLGRLAGNEQFF.

This clone was recorded many times. J is TRBJ2-7 and V is TRBV18; 8 nucleotides agree with TRBD1. CDR3 length: 14 residues. Germline CDR1 and CDR2: KGHSH and LQKENI. V gave up 0 bases and J gave up 9 bases; unmatched junction bases: 7. The CDR3 region has the DNA TGTGCCAGCTCACCACCGGGACAGGCACTCTGGCAGTACTTC. Its protein is CASSPPGQALWQYF.

This sequence joins TRBV19 and TRBJ1-5; D possibly corresponds to TRBD1 (5 bases). V lost 5 bases and J lost 5, with 16 bases in between. Germline-derived CDR1 and CDR2 are LNHDA and SQIVND (reference sequence). CDR3 length equals 15 residues. CDR3 region: CASSFDHRFDQPQHF. The CDR3 nucleotides are TGTGCCAGTAGTTTCGATCACAGGTTCGATCAGCCCCAGCATTTT.

This clone was seen only a few times. The rearrangement joins TRBV5-1 to TRBJ1-2; D not resolved. The CDR3 is 13 amino acids. The V end was cut by 1 base, the J end by 4 bases, with 8 bases between. Germline V gene sequence: CDR1 SGHRS, CDR2 YFSETQ. CDR3 DNA sequence: TGCGCCAGCAGCTTGTCCGGGAGCTATGGCTACACCTTC. This gives the protein CASSLSGSYGYTF.

The chain recombines TRBV3-1 (or the pseudogene TRBV3-2) with TRBJ1-2; D gene uncertain. Germline CDR1 is LGHDT and CDR2 is YNNKEL (reference sequence). Between the trimmed V and J ends, which lost 0 bases and 8 bases, there was a span of 10 bases. The CDR3 covers 13 residues. CDR3 region: CASSQEVRAGYTF. In DNA, the CDR3 is TGTGCCAGCAGCCAAGAAGTGAGGGCAGGCTACACCTTC.

The chain links TRBV10-3 to TRBJ1-5, with TRBD1 matching 8 bases. This CDR3 is 14 amino acids long. V trimming: 6 bases; J trimming: 4 bases; junction bases outside the gene matches: 5. The germline V gene has CDR1 ENHRY and CDR2 SYGVKD. CDR3 amino acids: CAISVDRGNQPQHF. As DNA, the CDR3 is TGTGCCATCAGCGTAGACAGGGGAAATCAGCCCCAGCATTTT.

This clone was recorded a few times. The chain uses TRBV3-1 (or the pseudogene TRBV3-2) and TRBJ2-3; 8 bases match TRBD1. Germline V gene data show CDR1 as LGHDT and CDR2 as YNNKEL (reference sequence). The CDR3 length is 17 residues. After removal of 2 bases from V and 1 base from J, the junction contained 8 bases not matched to a gene. Here the CDR3 reads CASSQTSRGHGTDTQYF. The CDR3 DNA is TGTGCCAGCAGCCAAACAAGCAGGGGGCACGGCACAGATACGCAGTATTTT.

The chain joins TRBV18 to TRBJ1-6; a weak D match, TRBD1 (6 bases). Trimming removed 1 base from V and 8 bases from J, with 9 bases in between. CDR1 is KGHSH and CDR2 is LQKENI in the germline V gene. The CDR3 has 14 residues. As DNA, the CDR3 is TGTGCCAGCTCACCACAGGGGGACGATTCACCCCTCCACTTT. Its protein is CASSPQGDDSPLHF.

The chain recombines TRBV6-5 with TRBJ1-2; no firm D call. CDR1 is MNHEY, CDR2 SVGAGI, per germline. V lost 7 bases and J lost 4, with 16 bases in between. This CDR3 has 14 amino acids. The CDR3 nucleotides read TGTGCCAGCAATCGCGCGGGAGCCCTCTATGGCTACACCTTC. This encodes CASNRAGALYGYTF.

The V and J genes are TRBV11-3 and TRBJ2-3; 12 bases are a match to TRBD2. There are 19 residues in the CDR3. J was trimmed by 4 bases and V by 5 bases; bases with no gene match: 16. The germline V gene encodes CDR1 SGHNT and CDR2 YENEEA. CDR3 nucleotides: TGTGCCAGCAGCCCTTGGACTAGCGGGGTTTCAAAGGGGCCAGATACGCAGTATTTT. Encoded protein: CASSPWTSGVSKGPDTQYF.

The genes are TRBV2 and TRBJ2-3, with TRBD2 matching 11 bases. After removal of 6 bases from V and 6 bases from J, the junction contained 14 bases not matched to a gene. CDR3 length: 17 residues. Per germline, CDR1 SNHLY and CDR2 FYNNEI. CDR3 coding DNA: TGTGCCAGCAGAGCAGGGACTAGCGGTGGGTGGGGCGATACGCAGTATTTT. It is translated as CASRAGTSGGWGDTQYF. The complete variable domain, with remaining parts taken from reference TRBV2 and TRBJ2-3, reads EPEVTQTPSHQVTQMGQEVILRCVPISNHLYFYWYRQILGQKVEFLVSFYNNEISEKSEIFDDQFSVERPDGSNFTLKIRSTKLEDSAMYFCASRAGTSGGWGDTQYFGPGTRLTVL.

This chain links TRBV7-9 with TRBJ1-5; D not resolved. The CDR3 sequence is 15 residues long. Trimming removed 2 bases at V and 5 bases at J, with 13 bases between. The germline V gene encodes CDR1 SEHNR and CDR2 FQNEAQ (reference sequence). CDR3: CASSLSGGLHQPQHF. The CDR3 nucleotides read TGTGCCAGCAGCTTAAGTGGAGGCTTGCATCAGCCCCAGCATTTT.

The rearrangement uses TRBV7-8 and TRBJ2-1, with TRBD1 identical over 9 bases. The CDR3 covers 13 residues. V was pared by 4 bases and J by 9 bases, with 4 bases of the junction left unmatched. Germline values: CDR1 SGHVS, CDR2 FQNEAQ. CDR3 in amino acids: CASSSDRGGEQFF. CDR3 nucleotides: TGTGCCAGCAGCTCGGACAGGGGCGGTGAGCAGTTCTTC.